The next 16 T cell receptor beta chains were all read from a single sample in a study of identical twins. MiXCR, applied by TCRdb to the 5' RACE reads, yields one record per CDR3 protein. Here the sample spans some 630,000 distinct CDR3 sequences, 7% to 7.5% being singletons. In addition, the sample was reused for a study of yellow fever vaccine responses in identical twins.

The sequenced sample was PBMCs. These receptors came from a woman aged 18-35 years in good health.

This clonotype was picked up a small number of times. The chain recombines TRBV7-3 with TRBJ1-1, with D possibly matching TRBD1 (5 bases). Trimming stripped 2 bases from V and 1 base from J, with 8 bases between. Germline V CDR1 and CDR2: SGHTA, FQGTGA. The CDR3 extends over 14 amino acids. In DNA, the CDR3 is TGTGCCAGCAGCTTATATACAGGGAACACTGAAGCTTTCTTT. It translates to CASSLYTGNTEAFF. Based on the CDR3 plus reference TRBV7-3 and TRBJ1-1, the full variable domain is GAGVSQTPSNKVTEKGKYVELRCDPISGHTALYWYRQSLGQGPEFLIYFQGTGAADDSGLPNDRFFAVRPEGSVSTLKIQRTERGDSAVYLCASSLYTGNTEAFFGQGTRLTVV.

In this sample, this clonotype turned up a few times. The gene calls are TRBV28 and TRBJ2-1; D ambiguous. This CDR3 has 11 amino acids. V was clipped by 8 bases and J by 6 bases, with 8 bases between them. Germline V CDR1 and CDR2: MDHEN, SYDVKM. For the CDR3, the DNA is TGTGCCAGCCAGTATTTCAATGAGCAGTTCTTC. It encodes CASQYFNEQFF.

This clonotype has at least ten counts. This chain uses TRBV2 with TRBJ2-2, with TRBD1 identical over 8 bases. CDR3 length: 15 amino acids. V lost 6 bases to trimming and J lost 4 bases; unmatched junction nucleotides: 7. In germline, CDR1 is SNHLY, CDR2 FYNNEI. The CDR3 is CASRQEGQVTGELFF. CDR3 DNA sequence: TGTGCCAGCAGGCAAGAGGGACAGGTCACCGGGGAGCTGTTTTTT.

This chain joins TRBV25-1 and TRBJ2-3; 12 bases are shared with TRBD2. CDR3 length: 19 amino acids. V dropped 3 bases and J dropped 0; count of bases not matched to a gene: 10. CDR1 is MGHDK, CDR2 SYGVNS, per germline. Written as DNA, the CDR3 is TGTGCCAGCAGTGACCCCCGGGGACTAGCGGGCCGTAGCACAGATACGCAGTATTTT. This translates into CASSDPRGLAGRSTDTQYF.

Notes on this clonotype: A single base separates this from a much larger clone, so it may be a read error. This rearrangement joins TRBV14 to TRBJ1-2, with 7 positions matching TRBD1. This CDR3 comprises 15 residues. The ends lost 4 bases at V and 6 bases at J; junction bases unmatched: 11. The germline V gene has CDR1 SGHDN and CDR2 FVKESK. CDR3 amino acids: CASSPTGSGNNGYTF. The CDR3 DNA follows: TGTGCCAGCAGCCCGACAGGGTCGGGGAACAATGGCTACACCTTC.

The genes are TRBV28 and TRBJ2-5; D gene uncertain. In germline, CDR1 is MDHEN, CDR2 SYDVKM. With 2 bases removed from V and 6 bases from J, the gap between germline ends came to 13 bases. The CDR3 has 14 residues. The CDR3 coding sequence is TGTGCCAGCAGTTTAAATGGGCAGAAAAAGACCCAGTACTTC. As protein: CASSLNGQKKTQYF.

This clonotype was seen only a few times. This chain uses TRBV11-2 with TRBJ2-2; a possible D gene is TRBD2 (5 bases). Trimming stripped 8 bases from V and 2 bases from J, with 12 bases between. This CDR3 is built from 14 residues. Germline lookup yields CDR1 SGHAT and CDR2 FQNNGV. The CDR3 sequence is CASRKGDNTGELFF. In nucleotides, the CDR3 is TGTGCCAGCCGTAAGGGAGATAACACCGGGGAGCTGTTTTTT.

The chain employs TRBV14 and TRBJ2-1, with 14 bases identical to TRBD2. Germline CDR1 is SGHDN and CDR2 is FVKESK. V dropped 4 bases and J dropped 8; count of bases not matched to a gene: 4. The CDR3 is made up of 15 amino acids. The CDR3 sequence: CASSRRLAGGHEQFF. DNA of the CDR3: TGTGCCAGCAGCCGCCGACTAGCGGGGGGGCATGAGCAGTTCTTC.

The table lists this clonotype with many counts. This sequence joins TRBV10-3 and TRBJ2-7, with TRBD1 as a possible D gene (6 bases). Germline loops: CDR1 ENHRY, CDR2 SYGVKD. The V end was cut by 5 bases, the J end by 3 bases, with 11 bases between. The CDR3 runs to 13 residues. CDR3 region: CAISSDRYYEQYV. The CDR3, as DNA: TGTGCCATCAGTTCAGACAGGTACTACGAGCAGTACGTC.

CDR3 protein: CSARLGDGYNSPLHF. CDR3 nucleotides: TGCAGTGCTAGACTGGGAGACGGGTATAATTCACCCCTCCACTTT. This chain uses TRBV20-1 with TRBJ1-6; D is undetermined. This CDR3 is 15 amino acids long. Germline-derived CDR1 and CDR2 are DFQATT and SNEGSKA (reference sequence). Trimming stripped 2 bases from V and 4 bases from J, with 12 bases between.

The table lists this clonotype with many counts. The CDR3 DNA reads as TGCAGTGCTATTCATAGCGGGGTAATTGGGTATGAGCAGTTCTTC. This codes for CSAIHSGVIGYEQFF. The V call is TRBV20-1, the J call TRBJ2-1; 8 nucleotides align to TRBD2. J was trimmed by 8 bases and V by 4 bases; bases with no gene match: 13. The CDR3 has 15 residues. CDR1 and CDR2 from the germline V gene are DFQATT and SNEGSKA (reference sequence).

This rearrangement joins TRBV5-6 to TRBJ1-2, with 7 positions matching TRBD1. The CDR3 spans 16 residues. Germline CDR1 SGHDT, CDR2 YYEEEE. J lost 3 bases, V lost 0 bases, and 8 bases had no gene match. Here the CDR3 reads CASSLGASGTDYGYTF. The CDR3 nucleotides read TGTGCCAGCAGCTTGGGGGCCTCCGGGACAGACTATGGCTACACCTTC.

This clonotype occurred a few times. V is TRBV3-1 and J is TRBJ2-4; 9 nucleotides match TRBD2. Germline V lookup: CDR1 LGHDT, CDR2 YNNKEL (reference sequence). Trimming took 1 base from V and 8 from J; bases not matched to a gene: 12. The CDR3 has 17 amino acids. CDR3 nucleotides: TGTGCCAGCAGCCAAGGGGCAGTGGGACTAGCTCGGGACATTCAGTACTTC. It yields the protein CASSQGAVGLARDIQYF. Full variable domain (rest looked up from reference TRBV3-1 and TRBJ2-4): DTAVSQTPKYLVTQMGNDKSIKCEQNLGHDTMYWYKQDSKKFLKIMFSYNNKELIINETVPNRFSPKSPDKAHLNLHINSLELGDSAVYFCASSQGAVGLARDIQYFGAGTRLSVL.

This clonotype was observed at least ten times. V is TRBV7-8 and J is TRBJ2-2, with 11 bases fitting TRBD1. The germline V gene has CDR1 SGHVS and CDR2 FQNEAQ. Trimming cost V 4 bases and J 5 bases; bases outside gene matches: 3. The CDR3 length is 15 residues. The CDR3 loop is CASSSRDRGTGELFF. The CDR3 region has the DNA TGTGCCAGCAGCTCCCGGGACAGGGGGACCGGGGAGCTGTTTTTT.

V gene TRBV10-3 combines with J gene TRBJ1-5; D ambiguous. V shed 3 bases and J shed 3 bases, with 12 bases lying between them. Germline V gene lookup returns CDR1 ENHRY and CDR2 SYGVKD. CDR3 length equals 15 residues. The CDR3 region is CAISDSGPPNQPQHF. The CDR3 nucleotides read TGTGCCATCAGTGACAGCGGCCCTCCCAATCAGCCCCAGCATTTT.

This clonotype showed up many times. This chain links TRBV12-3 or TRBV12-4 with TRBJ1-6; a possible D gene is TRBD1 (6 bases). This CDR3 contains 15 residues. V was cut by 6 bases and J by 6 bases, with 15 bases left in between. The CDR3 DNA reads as TGTGCCAGCAGCTCTGCAGGGGCCGGTAATTCACCCCTCCACTTT. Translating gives CASSSAGAGNSPLHF.